This TCR beta chain was sequenced for a study of T cells in Graves' hyperthyroidism and ophthalmopathy. Authors of the study amplified TCR beta CDR3 regions from RNA transcripts. First-round RT-PCR targeting the TCR CDR3 was performed with the HTBI primer set. TCRdb reanalysed the multiplex PCR reads using MiXCR and keeps one entry per CDR3 protein. The sample shows some 400,000 distinct CDR3 sequences, around 13% of them seen only once. Remarks on this clonotype: The antigen is unknown.

Lactation, pregnancy, other autoimmune disease or uncontrolled infection led to exclusion of patients. Study-wide points: Patients with ophthalmopathy were separated from those with stable hyperthyroidism by a 13 V-J model.

The sample comprised blood. This sequence was found in an older woman with Graves' hyperthyroidism.

CDR3 protein: CASSPPPMSREGGTDTQYF. Here the CDR3 DNA reads TGTGCCAGCAGCCCCCCGCCCATGTCACGGGAGGGGGGCACAGATACGCAGTATTTT. The gene calls are TRBV6-2 or TRBV6-3 and TRBJ2-3, with TRBD2 matching over 8 bases. Germline values: CDR1 MNHEY, CDR2 SVGEGT. This CDR3 is 19 amino acids long. V lost 6 bases, J lost 1 base, and 18 bases stayed unmatched.